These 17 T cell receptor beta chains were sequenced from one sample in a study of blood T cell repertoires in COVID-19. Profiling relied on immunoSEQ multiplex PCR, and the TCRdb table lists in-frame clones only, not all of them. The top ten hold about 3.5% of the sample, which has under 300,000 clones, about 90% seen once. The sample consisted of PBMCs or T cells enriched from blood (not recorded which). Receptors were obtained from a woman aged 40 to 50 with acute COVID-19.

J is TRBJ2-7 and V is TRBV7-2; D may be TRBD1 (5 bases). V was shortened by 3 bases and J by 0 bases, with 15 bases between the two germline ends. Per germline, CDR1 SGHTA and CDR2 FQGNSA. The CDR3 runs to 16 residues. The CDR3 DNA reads TGTGCCAGCAGCTTGGGGCAACACCTAAGCTCCTACGAGCAGTACTTC. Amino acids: CASSLGQHLSSYEQYF.

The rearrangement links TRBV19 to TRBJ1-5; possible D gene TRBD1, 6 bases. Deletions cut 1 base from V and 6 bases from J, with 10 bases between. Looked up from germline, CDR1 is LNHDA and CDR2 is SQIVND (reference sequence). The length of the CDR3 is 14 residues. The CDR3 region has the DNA TGTGCCAGTAGTATAGGGGGGGGCGGTCAGCCCCAGCATTTT. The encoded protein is CASSIGGGGQPQHF.

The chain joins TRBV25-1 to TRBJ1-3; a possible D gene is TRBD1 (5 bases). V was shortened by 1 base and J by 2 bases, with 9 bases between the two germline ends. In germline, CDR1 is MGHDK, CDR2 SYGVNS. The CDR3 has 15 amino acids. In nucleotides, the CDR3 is TGTGCCAGCAGTGAATTCGCAGGGCCTGGAAACACCATATATTTT. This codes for CASSEFAGPGNTIYF.

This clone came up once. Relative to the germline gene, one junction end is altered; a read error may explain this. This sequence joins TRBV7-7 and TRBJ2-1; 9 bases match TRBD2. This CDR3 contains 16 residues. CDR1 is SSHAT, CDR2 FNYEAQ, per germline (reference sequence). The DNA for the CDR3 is TGTGCTAGCAGCCGTACTGAGCGGGAGGCTTACAATGAGCAGTTCTTC. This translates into CASSRTEREAYNEQFF. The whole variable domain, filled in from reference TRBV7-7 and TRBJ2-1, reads GAGVSQSPRYKVTKRGQDVTLRCDPISSHATLYWYQQALGQGPEFLTYFNYEAQPDKSGLPSDRFSAERPEGSISTLTIQRTEQRDSAMYRCASSRTEREAYNEQFFGPGTRLTVL.

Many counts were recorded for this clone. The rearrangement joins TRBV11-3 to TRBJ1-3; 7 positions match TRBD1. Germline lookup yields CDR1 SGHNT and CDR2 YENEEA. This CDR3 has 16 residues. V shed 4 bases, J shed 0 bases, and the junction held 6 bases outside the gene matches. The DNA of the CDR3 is TGTGCCAGCAGCTCCCGAGGGACAGACTCTGGAAACACCATATATTTT. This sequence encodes CASSSRGTDSGNTIYF.

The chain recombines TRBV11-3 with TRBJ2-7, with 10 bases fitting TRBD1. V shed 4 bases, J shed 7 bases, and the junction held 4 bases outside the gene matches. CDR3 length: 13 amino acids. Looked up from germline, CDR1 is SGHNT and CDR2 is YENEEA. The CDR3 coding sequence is TGTGCCAGCAGCTGGGGACAGGGGTGGGAGCAGTACTTC. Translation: CASSWGQGWEQYF.

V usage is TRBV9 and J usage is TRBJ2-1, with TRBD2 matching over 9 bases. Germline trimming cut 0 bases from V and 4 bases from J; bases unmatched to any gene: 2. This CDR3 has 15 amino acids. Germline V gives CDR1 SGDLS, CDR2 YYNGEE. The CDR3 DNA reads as TGTGCCAGCAGCGTAGAGGGACTAGCTTACAATGAGCAGTTCTTC. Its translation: CASSVEGLAYNEQFF.

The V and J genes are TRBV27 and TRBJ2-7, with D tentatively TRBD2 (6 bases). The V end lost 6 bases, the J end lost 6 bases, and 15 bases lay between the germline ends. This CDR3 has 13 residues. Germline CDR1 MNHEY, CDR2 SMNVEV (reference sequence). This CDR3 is CASRGGIGVEQYF. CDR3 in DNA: TGTGCCAGCAGGGGCGGGATAGGGGTCGAGCAGTACTTC.

The CDR3 region has the DNA TGTGCCAGCAGCTGGGGACAGGCCCCCTATCAAGGGCAGTTCTTC. Residues: CASSWGQAPYQGQFF. This rearrangement joins TRBV7-9 to TRBJ2-1; 8 bases match TRBD1. The CDR3 has 15 amino acids. Germline trimming cut 4 bases from V and 12 bases from J; bases unmatched to any gene: 14. In germline, CDR1 is SEHNR, CDR2 FQNEAQ (reference sequence).

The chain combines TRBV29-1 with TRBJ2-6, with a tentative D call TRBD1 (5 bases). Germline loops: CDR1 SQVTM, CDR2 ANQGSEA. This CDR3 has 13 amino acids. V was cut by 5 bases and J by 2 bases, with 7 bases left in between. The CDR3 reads CSVLRAGANVLTF. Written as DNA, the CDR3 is TGCAGCGTTCTCAGGGCTGGGGCCAACGTCCTGACTTTC.

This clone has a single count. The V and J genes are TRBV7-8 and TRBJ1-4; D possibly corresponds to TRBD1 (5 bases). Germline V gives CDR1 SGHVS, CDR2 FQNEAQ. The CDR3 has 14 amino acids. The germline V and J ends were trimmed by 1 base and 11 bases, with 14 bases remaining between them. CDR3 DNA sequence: TGTGCCAGCAGCTTAGTTGGCGGGGGGTTGAAACTGTTTTTT. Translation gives CASSLVGGGLKLFF. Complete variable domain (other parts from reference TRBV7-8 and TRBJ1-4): GAGVSQSPRYKVAKRGQDVALRCDPISGHVSLFWYQQALGQGPEFLTYFQNEAQLDKSGLPSDRFFAERPEGSVSTLKIQRTQQEDSAVYLCASSLVGGGLKLFFGSGTQLSVL.

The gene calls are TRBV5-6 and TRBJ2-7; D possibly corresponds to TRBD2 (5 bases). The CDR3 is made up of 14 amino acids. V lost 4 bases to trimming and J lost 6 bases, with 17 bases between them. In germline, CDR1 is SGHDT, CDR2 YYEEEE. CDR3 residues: CASSPVASLGEQYF. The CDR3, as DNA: TGTGCCAGCAGCCCAGTTGCTAGCCTGGGCGAGCAGTACTTC. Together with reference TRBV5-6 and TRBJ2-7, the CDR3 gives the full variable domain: DAGVTQSPTHLIKTRGQQVTLRCSPKSGHDTVSWYQQALGQGPQFIFQYYEEEERQRGNFPDRFSGHQFPNYSSELNVNALLLGDSALYLCASSPVASLGEQYFGPGTRLTVT.

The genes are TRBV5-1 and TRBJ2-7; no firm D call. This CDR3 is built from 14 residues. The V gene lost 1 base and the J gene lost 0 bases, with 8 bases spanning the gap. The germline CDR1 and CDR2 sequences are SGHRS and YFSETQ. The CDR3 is CASSLSTSSYEQYF. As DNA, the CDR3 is TGCGCCAGCAGCTTGAGTACTTCCTCCTACGAGCAGTACTTC.

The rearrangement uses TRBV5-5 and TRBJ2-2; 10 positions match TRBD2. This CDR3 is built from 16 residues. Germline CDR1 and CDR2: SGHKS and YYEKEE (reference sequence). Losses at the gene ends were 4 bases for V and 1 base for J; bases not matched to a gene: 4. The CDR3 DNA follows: TGTGCCAGCAGCCTCAGACTAGCGGGGAACACCGGGGAGCTGTTTTTT. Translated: CASSLRLAGNTGELFF.

CDR3 in amino acids: CASGRGVAGANVLTF. The CDR3 DNA reads TGTGCCAGCGGGAGGGGGGTAGCTGGGGCCAACGTCCTGACTTTC. The rearrangement uses TRBV2 and TRBJ2-6; D possibly corresponds to TRBD2 (7 bases). CDR3 length equals 15 residues. V lost 8 bases, J lost 2 bases, and 13 bases lay in between. Germline V lookup: CDR1 SNHLY, CDR2 FYNNEI. Based on the CDR3 plus reference TRBV2 and TRBJ2-6, the full variable domain is EPEVTQTPSHQVTQMGQEVILRCVPISNHLYFYWYRQILGQKVEFLVSFYNNEISEKSEIFDDQFSVERPDGSNFTLKIRSTKLEDSAMYFCASGRGVAGANVLTFGAGSRLTVL.

CDR3: CASRLAGDNEQFF. The CDR3 DNA is TGCGCCAGCCGCCTAGCGGGCGACAATGAGCAGTTCTTC. The chain employs TRBV5-1 and TRBJ2-1, with 8 bases fitting TRBD2. Germline assignment: CDR1 SGHRS and CDR2 YFSETQ. Germline trimming cut 7 bases from V and 5 bases from J; bases unmatched to any gene: 5. The CDR3 consists of 13 residues.

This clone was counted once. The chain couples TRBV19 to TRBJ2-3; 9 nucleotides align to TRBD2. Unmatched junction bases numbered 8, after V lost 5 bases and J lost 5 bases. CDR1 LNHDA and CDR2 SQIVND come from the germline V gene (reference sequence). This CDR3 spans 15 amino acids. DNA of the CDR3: TGTGCCAGTAGTCCCGTAGCGGGAGTGGTAGATACGCAGTATTTT. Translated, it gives CASSPVAGVVDTQYF.